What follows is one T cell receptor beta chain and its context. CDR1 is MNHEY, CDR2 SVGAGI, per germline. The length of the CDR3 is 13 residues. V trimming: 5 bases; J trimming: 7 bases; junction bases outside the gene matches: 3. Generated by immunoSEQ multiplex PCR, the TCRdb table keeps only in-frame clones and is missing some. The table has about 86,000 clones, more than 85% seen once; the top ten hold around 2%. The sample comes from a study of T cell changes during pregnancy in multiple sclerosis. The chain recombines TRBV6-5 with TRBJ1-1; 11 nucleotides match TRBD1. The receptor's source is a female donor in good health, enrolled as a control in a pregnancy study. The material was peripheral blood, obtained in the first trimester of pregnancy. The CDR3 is CASSVGTGGEAFF. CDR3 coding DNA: TGTGCCAGCAGTGTAGGGACAGGGGGTGAAGCTTTCTTT.